This T cell receptor beta chain was obtained from a study of T cells expressing NK-cell markers. The study's findings and limits: NKG2C+ dominant clonotype frequencies in more than 5 donors were roughly 1.0-7.5% of CD8+ T cells.

On this clonotype itself: Its antigen is not identified.

This CDR3 is built from 16 residues. The germline CDR1 and CDR2 sequences are SGHDT and YYEEEE. Scientists made TCR beta cDNA using 5'RACE template switching with UMIs. Reprocessing the 5' RACE reads, TCRdb reports a single entry for every CDR3 protein and omits DNA. The table lists 350,000 to 500,000 distinct CDR3 sequences. This TCR derives from a woman aged 18 to 75 in good health. The source material was blood T cells: a sorted CD56 or NKG2C T cell subset, CD4+ or CD8+ T cells, or bulk PBMC T cells (not recorded which). The chain combines TRBV5-6 with TRBJ2-2; TCRdb names TRBD2, which stays unverified in the absence of DNA. The CDR3 loop reads CASSLQQGVGTGELFF.